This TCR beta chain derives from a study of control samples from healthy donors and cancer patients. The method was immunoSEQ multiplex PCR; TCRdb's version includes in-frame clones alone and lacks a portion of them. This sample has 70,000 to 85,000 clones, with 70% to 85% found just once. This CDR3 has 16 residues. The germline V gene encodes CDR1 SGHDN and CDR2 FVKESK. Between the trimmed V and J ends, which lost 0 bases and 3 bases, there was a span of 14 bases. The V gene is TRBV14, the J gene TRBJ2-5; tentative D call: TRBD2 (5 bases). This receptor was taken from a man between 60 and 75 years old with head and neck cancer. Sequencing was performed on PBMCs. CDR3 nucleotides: TGTGCCAGCAGCCAAGATGACCCGGGGTTGAAAGAGACCCAGTACTTC. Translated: CASSQDDPGLKETQYF.